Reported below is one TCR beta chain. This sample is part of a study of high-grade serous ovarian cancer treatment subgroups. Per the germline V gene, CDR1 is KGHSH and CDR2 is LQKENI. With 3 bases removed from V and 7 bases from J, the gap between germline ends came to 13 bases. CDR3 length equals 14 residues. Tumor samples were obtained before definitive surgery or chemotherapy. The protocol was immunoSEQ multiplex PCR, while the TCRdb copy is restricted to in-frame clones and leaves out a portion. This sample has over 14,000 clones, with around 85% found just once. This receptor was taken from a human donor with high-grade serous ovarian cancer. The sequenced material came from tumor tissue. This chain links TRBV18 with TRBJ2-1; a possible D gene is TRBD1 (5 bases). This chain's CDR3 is CASSPRQRSNEQFF. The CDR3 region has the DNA TGTGCCAGCTCACCCCGACAGAGAAGTAATGAGCAGTTCTTC.